Listed below are T cell receptor beta chains from one sample, sequenced in a study of T cells in Graves' hyperthyroidism and ophthalmopathy. TCRdb passed the multiplex PCR reads through MiXCR, listing each CDR3 protein once. The sample holds around 700,000 distinct CDR3 sequences; around 20% are singletons and the top ten take 16%. Sequencing input: blood. The receptors were gathered from a woman between 45 and 60 years old with Graves' hyperthyroidism that later progressed to Graves' ophthalmopathy. Each CDR3 is given with its conserved first and last residue. Each record gives: clone size, D gene, V gene, J gene, CDR3 DNA, CDR3 protein. A D gene is named only where the DNA matches it firmly. Clone size is not always given. Where it is, it says once, few, many or a class for expanded clones.

>many|-|TRBV5-1|TRBJ2-3
TGCGCCAGCAGCTCGTCCCTCGTGGCAGATACGCAGTATTTT
CASSSSLVADTQYF
>-|TRBD1|TRBV14|TRBJ1-2
TGTGCCAGCAGCCAATACCAGGGGGGTTATGGCTACACCTTC
CASSQYQGGYGYTF
>-|TRBD1|TRBV5-1|TRBJ2-7
TGCGCCAGCAGCCAAGGACAGGGACACTACTACCACGAGCAGTACTTC
CASSQGQGHYYHEQYF
>few|-|TRBV9|TRBJ1-2
TGTGCCAGCAGCGTAGAAGTCGATTCTAACTATGGCTACACCTTC
CASSVEVDSNYGYTF
>-|-|TRBV6-1|TRBJ2-7
TGTGCCACCTACCCTCGGGACAGACGGGGGAACGAGCAGTACTTC
CATYPRDRRGNEQYF
>-|TRBD2|TRBV13|TRBJ2-3
TGTGCCAGCAATCCCTCCGGGGGGATCACAGATACGCAGTATTTT
CASNPSGGITDTQYF
>-|-|TRBV6-1|TRBJ1-2
TGTGCCAGCAGTTCTGACAGGAAAGTTTATGGCTACACCTTC
CASSSDRKVYGYTF
>many|-|TRBV30|TRBJ1-1
TGTGCCTGGAGTGGCGTCGCAGGACGGACTGAAGCTTTCTTT
CAWSGVAGRTEAFF
>many|TRBD1|TRBV2|TRBJ1-5
TGTGCCAGCAAAGAAGGGACAGGGCATCAGCCCCAGCATTTT
CASKEGTGHQPQHF
>few|-|TRBV6-1|TRBJ1-2
TGTGCCAGCAGGCACAGGGAAATCGGCTATGGCTACACCTTC
CASRHREIGYGYTF
>few|TRBD1|TRBV19|TRBJ1-5
TGTGCCAGTCGCGGACAGGGGAATAGCAATCAGCCCCAGCATTTT
CASRGQGNSNQPQHF
>-|-|TRBV4-1|TRBJ2-5
TGCGCCAGCAGCCAAGATCGGTCCAGGGCTGAGACCCAGTACTTC
CASSQDRSRAETQYF
>-|-|TRBV7-6|TRBJ1-6
TGTGCCAGCAGCTTAGCTGGGGGAGTCCTCCACTTT
CASSLAGGVLHF
>few|TRBD1|TRBV20-1|TRBJ1-1
TGCAGTGCTAGAGAGACAGGGCCAAAGTACACTGAAGCTTTCTTT
CSARETGPKYTEAFF
>-|-|TRBV9|TRBJ2-2
TGTGCCAGCAGCGTAGGGTATGAGGGCAGGGCTTCTTCCTCCGGGGAGCTGTTTTTT
CASSVGYEGRASSSGELFF
>-|-|TRBV14|TRBJ2-7
TGTGCCAGCAGCCCTATGACCCCAAACGGCGCCTACGAGCAGTACTTC
CASSPMTPNGAYEQYF
>many|-|TRBV7-8|TRBJ1-1
TGTGCCAGCAGCTTAGTATCCTTGAACACTGAAGCTTTCTTT
CASSLVSLNTEAFF
>-|TRBD1|TRBV5-6|TRBJ2-5
TGTGCCAGCAGCTTGAGGGGGACAGGGGTCGAGACCCAGTACTTC
CASSLRGTGVETQYF
>-|-|TRBV5-1|TRBJ2-7
TGCGCCAGCAGCTTGGTGTCTCGGTCACCCTACGAGCAGTACTTC
CASSLVSRSPYEQYF
>-|-|TRBV25-1|TRBJ2-5
TGTGCCAGCAGTGCGCCCGGGAGCCCCTTAGCGGAGACCCAGTACTTC
CASSAPGSPLAETQYF
>many|TRBD2|TRBV20-1|TRBJ2-1
TGCAGTGCTAGAGGAGTAGCGGGGAAGAACAATGAGCAGTTCTTC
CSARGVAGKNNEQFF
>-|TRBD2|TRBV7-3|TRBJ2-3
TGTGCCAGCATCGTTCTAGCGGGAACTAGCACAGATACGCGGTATTTT
CASIVLAGTSTDTRYF
>many|-|TRBV3-1|TRBJ2-7
TGTGCCAGCAGCCTAAGCAGGACCTACGAGCAGTACTTC
CASSLSRTYEQYF
>many|TRBD1|TRBV5-5|TRBJ1-6
TGTGCCAGCAGCTTACTAGGACAGGGCAGTTCACCCCTCCACTTT
CASSLLGQGSSPLHF
>few|TRBD1|TRBV6-2/TRBV6-3|TRBJ1-5
TGTGCCAGCAGTTACTCGACAGGGGACAATCAGCCCCAGCATTTT
CASSYSTGDNQPQHF
>many|-|TRBV12-3/TRBV12-4|TRBJ2-5
TGTGCCAGCAGTTTCGGTGGACGAGATTCGGAGACCCAGTACTTC
CASSFGGRDSETQYF
>few|TRBD1|TRBV3-1|TRBJ1-1
TGTGCCAGCCAGAGTCTTGGCAGGGGGAGTGCGGGAACTGAAGCTTTCTTT
CASQSLGRGSAGTEAFF
>few|TRBD1|TRBV5-4|TRBJ2-1
TGTGCCAGCAGCAGCTTCGGGACAGGTGGATCCTACAATGAGCAGTTCTTC
CASSSFGTGGSYNEQFF
>few|TRBD1|TRBV9|TRBJ1-6
TGTGCCAGCAGCGTAGCTGGACAGGGAGATTCACCCCTCCACTTT
CASSVAGQGDSPLHF
>many|-|TRBV5-1|TRBJ1-5
TGCGCCAGCAGCTTGGGTGCCAATAGCAATCAGCCCCAGCATTTT
CASSLGANSNQPQHF
>-|TRBD2|TRBV3-1|TRBJ2-7
TGTGCCAGCAGCCAAGGAAGTATACGCGGGGGGAGTTCCTACGAGCAGTACTTC
CASSQGSIRGGSSYEQYF
>-|-|TRBV9|TRBJ2-1
TGTGCCAGCAGCGTAGGAGGAGCTACCTTTTCAAATGAGCAGTTCTTC
CASSVGGATFSNEQFF